What follows is one TCR beta chain and its context. Its antigen is undetermined. The source of the sample is a study of CD8+ T cells in alopecia areata. Study-level background: Patients in the treated group were given tofacitinib by mouth, 5 to 10 mg twice a day. The drug, tofacitinib, lasted 6 to 18 months, followed by 6 months off drug.

After isolation, RNA underwent reverse transcription to generate cDNA as the sequencing template. Assay used: immunoSEQ multiplex PCR; TCRdb lists only in-frame clones, some missing. The sample shows 130,000 or so clones, about 47% of them seen only once. General observations from the study: Alopecia totalis/universalis scalp especially showed more expanded CD8+ clones than normal scalp. Patients showed less clear TCR sequence sharing than mice, possibly partly because of HLA diversity.

Germline CDR1 reads MGHDK; CDR2 reads SYGVNS. CDR3 size: 13 residues. The V end was cut by 4 bases, the J end by 3 bases, with 10 bases between. Sequences were derived from CD8+ T cells sorted from blood, sampled at week 0. The rearrangement links TRBV25-1 to TRBJ2-7; either TRBD1 or TRBD2 may supply D (6 bases each). The clonotype comes from a human donor with alopecia areata. CDR3 region: CASSGQEGYEQYF. In nucleotides, the CDR3 is TGTGCCAGCAGTGGACAGGAGGGCTACGAGCAGTACTTC.